Shown below are 31 T cell receptor beta chains from a single sample sequenced in a study of blood T cell repertoires in COVID-19. The table came from immunoSEQ multiplex PCR; TCRdb's copy has only in-frame clones and leaves some out. The sample lists under 200,000 clones, 89% occurring once. Source material: PBMCs or T cells enriched from blood (not recorded which). Every receptor here comes from a woman aged 18 to 35 who had recovered from COVID-19.

In this sample, this clone turned up a few times. This chain connects TRBV5-5 to TRBJ1-2, with unresolved D. V was trimmed by 1 base and J by 8 bases, leaving 12 bases between them. Germline values: CDR1 SGHKS, CDR2 YYEKEE (reference sequence). There are 13 residues in the CDR3. CDR3 sequence reads: CASSLITERGYTF. CDR3 sequence (DNA): TGTGCCAGCAGCTTGATCACTGAGAGAGGCTACACCTTC.

This chain uses TRBV5-1 with TRBJ2-2, with 7 nucleotides matching TRBD2. There are 17 residues in the CDR3. V shed 4 bases, J shed 0 bases, and the junction held 9 bases outside the gene matches. The germline gives CDR1 SGHRS, CDR2 YFSETQ. For the CDR3, the DNA is TGCGCCAGCAGCCGAGGGAGCGGGGTGACGAACACCGGGGAGCTGTTTTTT. This encodes CASSRGSGVTNTGELFF.

The chain uses TRBV6-5 and TRBJ1-2; 9 bases fit TRBD1. Per the germline V gene, CDR1 is MNHEY and CDR2 is SVGAGI. The CDR3 totals 15 residues. V was clipped by 7 bases and J by 4 bases; unmatched bases: 10. CDR3 DNA sequence: TGTGCCAGCATTAAACAGGGGGCTAATCTCTATGGCTACACCTTC. Translation gives CASIKQGANLYGYTF.

The chain recombines TRBV6-5 with TRBJ1-6, with TRBD1 matching over 9 bases. Trimming cost V 5 bases and J 16 bases; bases outside gene matches: 6. The CDR3 sequence is 12 residues long. Germline lookup yields CDR1 MNHEY and CDR2 SVGAGI. The CDR3 here is CASSRGQGGLHF. CDR3 nucleotide sequence: TGTGCCAGCAGTCGGGGACAGGGAGGACTCCACTTT.

The chain has TRBV11-2 and TRBJ1-4, with no clear D. Trimming shortened V by 5 bases and J by 7 bases, and 11 bases separated the two germline ends. This CDR3 region has 13 residues. Looked up from germline, CDR1 is SGHAT and CDR2 is FQNNGV. The CDR3 sequence: CASSEEAREKLFF. DNA for the CDR3: TGTGCCAGCAGCGAAGAGGCACGTGAAAAACTGTTTTTT.

The chain uses TRBV11-2 and TRBJ1-2, with D hard to call. This CDR3 has 14 amino acids. Germline V gene sequence: CDR1 SGHAT, CDR2 FQNNGV. V lost 1 base and J lost 3, with 9 bases in between. The CDR3 coding sequence is TGTGCCAGCAGCTTAGTGGAGGACGACTATGGCTACACCTTC. Protein product: CASSLVEDDYGYTF.

The chain couples TRBV11-2 to TRBJ1-1, with a weak D call TRBD1 (5 bases). The CDR3 has 13 residues. V dropped 3 bases and J dropped 7 bases, with 12 bases sitting between them. The germline V gene encodes CDR1 SGHAT and CDR2 FQNNGV. CDR3 nucleotides: TGTGCCAGCAGCTTCGGGCAGGGTATTGAAGCTTTCTTT. It encodes CASSFGQGIEAFF.

This chain joins TRBV12-5 and TRBJ2-7, with 7 nucleotides matching TRBD1. The CDR3 length is 14 residues. The ends lost 8 bases at V and 7 bases at J; junction bases unmatched: 14. CDR1 and CDR2 from the germline V gene are LGHNT and FRNRAP. The CDR3 DNA follows: TGTGCTAGTAGAAAAGGGACAGTTGAGCGAGAGCAGTACTTC. Amino acids: CASRKGTVEREQYF. The whole variable domain, remainder taken from reference TRBV12-5 and TRBJ2-7, is DARVTQTPRHKVTEMGQEVTMRCQPILGHNTVFWYRQTMMQGLELLAYFRNRAPLDDSGMPKDRFSAEMPDATLATLKIQPSEPRDSAVYFCASRKGTVEREQYFGPGTRLTVT.

The chain links TRBV5-1 to TRBJ2-3; D possibly corresponds to TRBD1 (5 bases). Trimming removed 0 bases from V and 2 bases from J, with 7 bases in between. The CDR3 consists of 14 residues. Germline values: CDR1 SGHRS, CDR2 YFSETQ. The CDR3 sequence: CASSLVQDTDTQYF. The CDR3 DNA is TGCGCCAGCAGCTTGGTACAGGACACAGATACGCAGTATTTT.

The chain recombines TRBV10-2 with TRBJ2-7, with 7 nucleotides matching TRBD2. The CDR3 is 17 amino acids. Unmatched junction bases numbered 16, after V lost 2 bases and J lost 6 bases. Germline values: CDR1 WSHSY, CDR2 SAAADI. Written as DNA, the CDR3 is TGCGCCAGCAGTGAGCACGGGGGGAATGGGGTCGGGTCCGAGCAGTACTTC. Translated, it gives CASSEHGGNGVGSEQYF.

The chain has TRBV7-9 and TRBJ1-2; 7 bases map to TRBD1. Germline CDR1 SEHNR, CDR2 FQNEAQ (reference sequence). The junction had 12 bases not matched to a gene; V was cut back by 5 bases and J by 0 bases. The CDR3 is 17 amino acids. The CDR3 reads CASSRGTADPANYGYTF. The CDR3 DNA reads TGTGCCAGCAGCCGCGGGACAGCTGATCCCGCTAACTATGGCTACACCTTC.

The chain recombines TRBV3-1 (or the pseudogene TRBV3-2) with TRBJ2-2, with TRBD2 matching 10 bases. V shed 4 bases, J shed 4 bases, and the junction held 9 bases outside the gene matches. CDR3 length equals 17 residues. The V gene's germline CDR1 is LGHDT and CDR2 YNNKEL (reference sequence). The CDR3 DNA is TGTGCCAGCAGCCCTTTACAGCGGGGGGGGATCACCGGGGAGCTGTTTTTT. Translated: CASSPLQRGGITGELFF.

This sequence joins TRBV6-6 and TRBJ2-3, with 7 nucleotides matching TRBD2. CDR3 size: 15 residues. Germline V gene data show CDR1 as MNHNY and CDR2 as SVGAGI (reference sequence). Trimming at V came to 6 bases and at J to 4 bases, leaving 10 bases not matched to a gene. CDR3 nucleotides: TGTGCCAGCAGCCGCAATCCGGGGGGTTCAGATACGCAGTATTTT. This translates into CASSRNPGGSDTQYF.

This chain links TRBV28 with TRBJ2-5; 9 bases are a match to TRBD1. This CDR3 contains 18 residues. Per the germline V gene, CDR1 is MDHEN and CDR2 is SYDVKM. V shed 0 bases, J shed 5 bases, and the junction held 13 bases outside the gene matches. The DNA for the CDR3 is TGTGCCAGCAGTTTATGGACAGGGGGGTATCGTGGCTTGGAGACCCAGTACTTC. It is translated as CASSLWTGGYRGLETQYF.

This sequence joins TRBV28 and TRBJ1-2; TRBD1 matches at 7 bases. This CDR3 contains 15 residues. Germline CDR1 reads MDHEN; CDR2 reads SYDVKM. V gave up 6 bases and J gave up 7 bases; unmatched junction bases: 14. The CDR3 nucleotides are TGTGCCAGCAGCCGAACTGACAGGGTCGAAGGTGGCTACACCTTC. Its translation is CASSRTDRVEGGYTF.

V usage is TRBV7-2 and J usage is TRBJ1-6; D perhaps matches TRBD1 (6 bases). Germline V gene data show CDR1 as SGHTA and CDR2 as FQGNSA. Trimming left V 6 bases short and J 7 bases short, with 10 bases between. CDR3 length equals 13 residues. CDR3 DNA sequence: TGTGCCAGCAGTTACGACAGGAATTCACCCCTCCACTTT. Encoded protein: CASSYDRNSPLHF.

The V gene is TRBV12-3 or TRBV12-4, the J gene TRBJ1-2; possibly TRBD1 for D (5 bases). This CDR3 region has 13 residues. V lost 5 bases, J lost 3 bases, and 10 bases lay in between. DNA of the CDR3: TGTGCCAGCAGTCGACGGGGGGACTATGGCTACACCTTC. Translating gives CASSRRGDYGYTF.

The CDR3 coding sequence is TGTGCCAGCAGCCTGTCCGGGACAGGGTTTACCGGGGAGCTGTTTTTT. It is translated as CASSLSGTGFTGELFF. The V gene is TRBV2, the J gene TRBJ2-2; 9 positions match TRBD1. The germline V gene encodes CDR1 SNHLY and CDR2 FYNNEI. The CDR3 spans 16 residues. The V segment lost 6 bases and the J segment 5 bases; nucleotides outside the gene matches: 10.

The rearrangement joins TRBV7-9 to TRBJ1-5; possible D gene TRBD1, 6 bases. Germline V gene lookup returns CDR1 SEHNR and CDR2 FQNEAQ (reference sequence). The ends were cut back, 3 bases at V and 1 base at J, with 10 bases in the middle. CDR3 length equals 15 residues. The CDR3 is CASSFGTPSNQPQHF. The CDR3 DNA reads TGTGCCAGCAGCTTTGGGACACCGAGCAATCAGCCCCAGCATTTT. The entire variable domain, with the rest obtained from reference TRBV7-9 and TRBJ1-5, is as follows: DTGVSQNPRHKITKRGQNVTFRCDPISEHNRLYWYRQTLGQGPEFLTYFQNEAQLEKSRLLSDRFSAERPKGSFSTLEIQRTEQGDSAMYLCASSFGTPSNQPQHFGDGTRLSIL.

CDR3 amino acids: CASSLSGTGQETQYF. DNA for the CDR3: TGTGCCAGCAGCTTATCCGGGACAGGACAAGAGACCCAGTACTTC. V is TRBV7-9 and J is TRBJ2-5, with 8 bases aligning to TRBD1. The germline V gene encodes CDR1 SEHNR and CDR2 FQNEAQ (reference sequence). V dropped 2 bases and J dropped 2; count of bases not matched to a gene: 4. The CDR3 loop spans 15 amino acids.

This clone was recorded a few times. V usage is TRBV28 and J usage is TRBJ1-5; D perhaps matches TRBD1 (5 bases). Germline-derived CDR1 and CDR2 are MDHEN and SYDVKM. Trimming took off 1 base at V and 0 bases at J, with 10 bases between the two ends. The CDR3 contains 16 residues. DNA for the CDR3: TGTGCCAGCAGTTTATTGTACAGGAATAGCAATCAGCCCCAGCATTTT. Amino acid sequence: CASSLLYRNSNQPQHF.

This chain links TRBV6-5 with TRBJ1-6; a possible D gene is TRBD1 (5 bases). The CDR3 sequence is 14 residues long. Germline CDR1 is MNHEY and CDR2 is SVGAGI. V was clipped by 6 bases and J by 0 bases, with 6 bases between them. In DNA form, the CDR3 reads TGTGCCAGCAGCGACAGCTCCTATAATTCACCCCTCCACTTT. Translation: CASSDSSYNSPLHF.

The V and J genes are TRBV7-9 and TRBJ2-7; D is perhaps TRBD1 (6 bases). This CDR3 has 13 residues. Per germline, CDR1 SEHNR and CDR2 FQNEAQ (reference sequence). V was clipped by 5 bases and J by 4 bases, with 12 bases between them. The CDR3 coding sequence is TGTGCCAGCAGCCCAAATCAGGGGTACGAGCAGTACTTC. It codes for CASSPNQGYEQYF. Filled out from reference TRBV7-9 and TRBJ2-7, the complete variable domain reads DTGVSQNPRHKITKRGQNVTFRCDPISEHNRLYWYRQTLGQGPEFLTYFQNEAQLEKSRLLSDRFSAERPKGSFSTLEIQRTEQGDSAMYLCASSPNQGYEQYFGPGTRLTVT.

The V and J genes are TRBV27 and TRBJ1-1, with no clear D. The V and J ends lost 6 bases and 2 bases respectively, with 10 bases between them. The germline V gene encodes CDR1 MNHEY and CDR2 SMNVEV (reference sequence). The CDR3 spans 13 residues. The CDR3 region is CASRYLGNTEAFF. In DNA form, the CDR3 reads TGTGCCAGCAGGTACCTGGGCAACACTGAAGCTTTCTTT.

The V and J genes are TRBV6-5 and TRBJ1-4; 7 bases align to TRBD1. The CDR3 runs 14 residues. CDR1 is MNHEY, CDR2 SVGAGI, per germline. V lost 6 bases to trimming and J lost 3 bases; unmatched junction nucleotides: 4. The CDR3 nucleotides read TGTGCCAGCAGAAACACAGGGGCTAATGAAAAACTGTTTTTT. Protein sequence: CASRNTGANEKLFF.

This sequence joins TRBV7-9 and TRBJ1-1; the D is unclear. The CDR3 sequence is 17 residues long. The V gene's germline CDR1 is SEHNR and CDR2 FQNEAQ (reference sequence). V lost 0 bases, J lost 1 base, and 15 bases lay in between. CDR3 nucleotide sequence: TGTGCCAGCAGCTTAGCCTGGGTTGTTCCGGGGAACACTGAAGCTTTCTTT. Its translation is CASSLAWVVPGNTEAFF.

This chain uses TRBV3-1 (or the pseudogene TRBV3-2) with TRBJ2-2; D remains unclear. V lost 3 bases and J 3 bases, leaving 8 bases between the germline ends. The CDR3 is made up of 14 amino acids. From germline, CDR1 is LGHDT and CDR2 YNNKEL (reference sequence). Here the CDR3 reads CASSHAAYTGELFF. Written as DNA, the CDR3 is TGTGCCAGCAGCCATGCGGCCTACACCGGGGAGCTGTTTTTT.

The V gene is TRBV7-9, the J gene TRBJ1-2, with 9 bases lining up with TRBD1. The CDR3 is 14 residues long. Per the germline V gene, CDR1 is SEHNR and CDR2 is FQNEAQ (reference sequence). After removal of 5 bases from V and 4 bases from J, the junction contained 5 bases not matched to a gene. The CDR3 region is CASSLTGGVYGYTF. The CDR3 coding sequence is TGTGCCAGCAGCCTTACAGGGGGCGTCTATGGCTACACCTTC.

The V call is TRBV4-1, the J call TRBJ1-2; tentative D call: TRBD1 (6 bases). The CDR3 is made up of 16 amino acids. Deletions cut 1 base from V and 4 bases from J, with 16 bases between. From germline, CDR1 is MGHRA and CDR2 YSYEKL. CDR3 sequence: CASSQGTQGRVYGYTF. The CDR3 DNA is TGCGCCAGCAGCCAAGGTACCCAGGGGAGGGTCTATGGCTACACCTTC.

V and J are TRBV30 and TRBJ1-3; D is possibly TRBD1 (5 bases). Looked up from germline, CDR1 is GTSNPN and CDR2 is SVGIG (reference sequence). The CDR3 runs to 12 residues. The V end lost 4 bases, the J end lost 1 base, and 5 bases lay between the germline ends. The CDR3 nucleotides are TGTGCCTGGACAGGGTCTGGAAACACCATATATTTT. Encoded protein: CAWTGSGNTIYF. Using reference TRBV30 and TRBJ1-3 for the parts outside the CDR3, the full variable domain is SQTIHQWPATLVQPVGSPLSLECTVEGTSNPNLYWYRQAAGRGLQLLFYSVGIGQISSEVPQNLSASRPQDRQFILSSKKLLLSDSGFYLCAWTGSGNTIYFGEGSWLTVV.

This sequence joins TRBV6-5 and TRBJ2-7; D might be TRBD2 (6 bases). The germline V and J ends were trimmed by 6 bases and 4 bases, with 16 bases remaining between them. The CDR3 covers 14 residues. Germline CDR1 is MNHEY and CDR2 is SVGAGI. CDR3 bases: TGTGCCAGCAGGCCCAGGACTACTAGATACGAGCAGTACTTC. Translating gives CASRPRTTRYEQYF.